Below, 10 T cell receptor beta chains from the same sample are listed, as sequenced in a study of sequential checkpoint blockade in melanoma. Treatment meaning: randomized to nivolumab then ipilimumab (arm A) or the reverse (arm B). Data came from immunoSEQ multiplex PCR; TCRdb stores just in-frame clones and leaves some out. The data show about 19,000 clones, around 75% seen once. The sequencing here drew on CD8+ T cells sorted from blood (inferred from file names), taken from a patient given nivolumab and ipilimumab in sequence. The receptors stem from a human donor with melanoma.

CDR3 in amino acids: CASSRTITLYEQYF. The CDR3 DNA reads TGCGCCAGCAGCCGGACTATCACCCTCTACGAGCAGTACTTC. The chain couples TRBV4-1 to TRBJ2-7; the D gene is possibly TRBD2 (6 bases). Germline loops: CDR1 MGHRA, CDR2 YSYEKL. V gave up 4 bases and J gave up 3 bases, with 13 bases separating them. This CDR3 comprises 14 residues.

A note on this clone: At the DNA level, this CDR3 is encoded by other sequences in the same sample as well. The chain uses TRBV27 and TRBJ2-7; possibly TRBD1 for D (6 bases). The germline CDR1 and CDR2 sequences are MNHEY and SMNVEV (reference sequence). Between the trimmed V and J ends, which lost 3 bases and 2 bases, there was a span of 11 bases. This CDR3 comprises 14 residues. For the CDR3, the DNA is TGTGCCAGCAGTTTCTTAGGACAGACCTACGAGCAGTACTTC. As protein: CASSFLGQTYEQYF.

The rearrangement links TRBV30 to TRBJ2-7, with TRBD1 identical over 9 bases. Germline lookup yields CDR1 GTSNPN and CDR2 SVGIG (reference sequence). The CDR3 totals 14 residues. Unmatched junction bases numbered 4, after V lost 0 bases and J lost 4 bases. The CDR3 loop is CAWSVGTGIYEQYF. CDR3 nucleotide sequence: TGTGCCTGGAGTGTTGGGACAGGGATTTACGAGCAGTACTTC.

V and J are TRBV29-1 and TRBJ2-1; 15 nucleotides line up with TRBD2. The CDR3 has 18 amino acids. J was trimmed by 6 bases and V by 5 bases; bases with no gene match: 14. From germline, CDR1 is SQVTM and CDR2 ANQGSEA. The CDR3 here is CSVPFWGLAGGTSNEQFF. In nucleotides, the CDR3 is TGCAGCGTTCCATTTTGGGGACTAGCGGGGGGCACCTCCAATGAGCAGTTCTTC.

This chain joins TRBV19 and TRBJ2-1, with TRBD1 identical over 7 bases. The trim removed 1 base at V and 8 bases at J, leaving 5 bases unmatched. CDR3 size: 14 residues. Germline loops: CDR1 LNHDA, CDR2 SQIVND (reference sequence). CDR3 DNA: TGTGCCAGTAGTATAGTGGGACAGTATGATGAGCAGTTCTTC. Amino acid sequence: CASSIVGQYDEQFF.

The rearrangement uses TRBV4-1 and TRBJ2-1, with D tentatively TRBD2 (5 bases). The V gene's germline CDR1 is MGHRA and CDR2 YSYEKL. The V end lost 4 bases, the J end lost 10 bases, and 11 bases lay between the germline ends. This CDR3 is built from 12 residues. The CDR3 is CASSPEGREQFF. CDR3 bases: TGCGCCAGCAGCCCCGAGGGCAGGGAGCAGTTCTTC.

This chain links TRBV27 with TRBJ1-2, with D perhaps TRBD1 (6 bases). The germline gives CDR1 MNHEY, CDR2 SMNVEV (reference sequence). The CDR3 consists of 14 residues. Trimming took off 2 bases at V and 6 bases at J, with 13 bases between the two ends. CDR3 residues: CASSLLDRWNGYTF. DNA for the CDR3: TGTGCCAGCAGTTTACTCGACAGGTGGAATGGCTACACCTTC.

V gene TRBV27 combines with J gene TRBJ1-5; D is undetermined. The V end lost 4 bases, the J end lost 4 bases, and 11 bases lay between the germline ends. This CDR3 has 14 residues. Germline CDR1 is MNHEY and CDR2 is SMNVEV (reference sequence). CDR3 residues: CASSSSIRNQPQHF. The CDR3 DNA sequence: TGTGCCAGCAGTTCTTCCATCAGGAATCAGCCCCAGCATTTT.

This clone was observed a handful of times. This rearrangement joins TRBV4-2 to TRBJ2-7; 7 nucleotides agree with TRBD2. The CDR3 runs to 14 residues. Per germline, CDR1 LGHNA and CDR2 YNFKEQ. Losses at the gene ends were 5 bases for V and 3 bases for J; bases not matched to a gene: 7. For the CDR3, the DNA is TGTGCCAGCAGCTTTCGGGAGGTTAGCTACGAGCAGTACTTC. Encoded protein: CASSFREVSYEQYF.

The chain uses TRBV4-3 and TRBJ2-1, with 8 bases aligning to TRBD2. CDR3 length: 17 amino acids. With 3 bases clipped from V and 1 base from J, the junction kept 8 bases outside the gene matches. Per the germline V gene, CDR1 is LGHNA and CDR2 is YSLEER. The chain's CDR3 is CASSQKFGRGSYNEQFF. The DNA for the CDR3 is TGCGCCAGCAGCCAGAAATTCGGGAGGGGGTCCTACAATGAGCAGTTCTTC.